This entry lists 9 T cell receptor beta chains sequenced from one sample in a study of CD8 T cells in Susac syndrome. RNA in amounts of roughly 0.5 to 1 ug was reverse transcribed with random hexamers. From the immunoSEQ multiplex PCR reads, TCRdb called clonotypes with MiXCR, one entry per CDR3 protein. The table shows about 150,000 distinct CDR3 sequences, with 90% to 97% occurring only once. Specimen: CD4+ T cells from PBMCs. The receptors here all came from a human donor with Susac syndrome.

V is TRBV5-1 and J is TRBJ2-1; no reliable D call. The CDR3 has 16 residues. V lost 0 bases, J lost 9 bases, and 19 bases lay in between. The germline CDR1 and CDR2 sequences are SGHRS and YFSETQ. CDR3 protein: CASSLAVGNLVPEQFF. DNA for the CDR3: TGCGCCAGCAGCTTGGCCGTGGGAAATCTGGTTCCTGAGCAGTTCTTC.

V gene TRBV2 combines with J gene TRBJ2-5; perhaps TRBD2 as D (6 bases). The V end lost 3 bases, the J end lost 6 bases, and 8 bases lay between the germline ends. CDR1 and CDR2 from the germline V gene are SNHLY and FYNNEI. This CDR3 has 12 residues. The CDR3 reads CASSDGGKTQYF. The CDR3 DNA reads as TGTGCCAGCAGTGACGGGGGAAAGACCCAGTACTTC.

The rearrangement uses TRBV7-9 and TRBJ1-2; a weak D match, TRBD1 (5 bases). Trimming cost V 5 bases and J 7 bases, with 14 bases left between them. Germline V lookup: CDR1 SEHNR, CDR2 FQNEAQ (reference sequence). CDR3 length equals 13 residues. The DNA for the CDR3 is TGTGCCAGCAGCCCCCAGGGTGAGGGTGGCTACACCTTC. Translating gives CASSPQGEGGYTF.

This clonotype was seen once. The gene calls are TRBV20-1 and TRBJ2-3, with D maybe TRBD2 (5 bases). The germline gives CDR1 DFQATT, CDR2 SNEGSKA (reference sequence). Trimming took off 0 bases at V and 6 bases at J, with 16 bases between the two ends. CDR3 size: 15 residues. CDR3 amino acids: CSARDRRISTDTQYF. CDR3 nucleotide sequence: TGCAGTGCTAGAGATCGGAGGATTAGTACTGATACGCAGTATTTT.

V is TRBV3-1 and J is TRBJ1-2; D is perhaps TRBD1 (5 bases). The germline V gene has CDR1 LGHDT and CDR2 YNNKEL (reference sequence). This CDR3 comprises 16 residues. The ends were cut back, 1 base at V and 2 bases at J, with 14 bases in the middle. In DNA form, the CDR3 reads TGTGCCAGCAGCCAAGTTGGCAGGGAGGCCAACTATGGCTACACCTTC. Translation gives CASSQVGREANYGYTF.

The CDR3 loop is CASSRAGADAGQGGYTF. Here the CDR3 DNA reads TGTGCCAGCAGTCGCGCTGGAGCAGATGCCGGTCAGGGGGGCTACACCTTC. The rearrangement links TRBV28 to TRBJ1-2; tentative D call: TRBD1 (6 bases). V was shortened by 5 bases and J by 8 bases, with 27 bases between the two germline ends. Per the germline V gene, CDR1 is MDHEN and CDR2 is SYDVKM. The CDR3 is 17 residues long.

This chain uses TRBV5-8 with TRBJ2-3; 7 nucleotides match TRBD2. Trimming took 3 bases from V and 5 from J; bases not matched to a gene: 9. Looked up from germline, CDR1 is SGHTS and CDR2 is YDEGEE. The CDR3 sequence is 15 residues long. The CDR3 here is CASSSGTITRDTQYF. CDR3 bases: TGTGCCAGCAGCTCCGGGACTATAACCCGAGATACGCAGTATTTT. Full variable domain (remainder filled in from reference TRBV5-8 and TRBJ2-3): EAGVTQSPTHLIKTRGQQATLRCSPISGHTSVYWYQQALGLGLQFLLWYDEGEERNRGNFPPRFSGRQFPNYSSELNVNALELEDSALYLCASSSGTITRDTQYFGPGTRLTVL.

V gene TRBV9 combines with J gene TRBJ1-5; maybe TRBD1 (5 bases). Looked up from germline, CDR1 is SGDLS and CDR2 is YYNGEE. V lost 0 bases and J 1 base, leaving 8 bases between the germline ends. This CDR3 region has 15 residues. This chain's CDR3 is CASSVEGRSNQPQHF. The CDR3 DNA reads TGTGCCAGCAGCGTAGAGGGACGGAGCAATCAGCCCCAGCATTTT.

The gene calls are TRBV28 and TRBJ2-5, with no clear D. Trimming removed 2 bases at V and 5 bases at J, with 6 bases between. Germline lookup yields CDR1 MDHEN and CDR2 SYDVKM. This CDR3 is built from 12 residues. CDR3 DNA sequence: TGTGCCAGCAGTTTAGTCAGGGAGACCCAGTACTTC. It codes for CASSLVRETQYF.